Shown below are 16 T cell receptor beta chains from a single sample sequenced in a study of CD8 T cells in ankylosing spondylitis. In TCRdb, the 5' RACE reads were re-called with MiXCR into one record per CDR3 protein. This repertoire shows tens of thousands of distinct CDR3 sequences, around 30% found once; its top ten account for 50% to 60%. The source material was blood, either unsorted or a sorted T cell fraction (not recorded which). The receptors shown here come from a male donor with ankylosing spondylitis or in good health (not recorded which).

This chain connects TRBV7-8 to TRBJ2-7; 7 nucleotides match TRBD1. The ends lost 2 bases at V and 2 bases at J; junction bases unmatched: 6. The V gene's germline CDR1 is SGHVS and CDR2 FQNEAQ. This CDR3 comprises 15 residues. The CDR3 is CASSLLTGFTYEQYF. CDR3 coding DNA: TGTGCCAGCAGCTTACTGACAGGGTTTACCTACGAGCAGTACTTC. The full variable domain, completed using reference TRBV7-8 and TRBJ2-7, is GAGVSQSPRYKVAKRGQDVALRCDPISGHVSLFWYQQALGQGPEFLTYFQNEAQLDKSGLPSDRFFAERPEGSVSTLKIQRTQQEDSAVYLCASSLLTGFTYEQYFGPGTRLTVT.

The chain employs TRBV7-9 and TRBJ1-1; perhaps TRBD1 as D (5 bases). Germline loops: CDR1 SEHNR, CDR2 FQNEAQ (reference sequence). The CDR3 has 14 residues. Trimming shortened V by 5 bases and J by 4 bases, and 14 bases separated the two germline ends. CDR3 region: CASSTLGGGTEAFF. The CDR3 region has the DNA TGTGCCAGCAGCACCCTTGGGGGAGGCACTGAAGCTTTCTTT.

The V and J genes are TRBV4-1 and TRBJ2-2; TRBD2 aligns across 7 bases. CDR1 MGHRA and CDR2 YSYEKL come from the germline V gene. The CDR3 consists of 15 residues. V was pared by 3 bases and J by 6 bases, with 7 bases of the junction left unmatched. The CDR3 DNA reads TGCGCCAGCAGCCAGCCATGGGAGGGTTCCGGGGAGCTGTTTTTT. This gives the protein CASSQPWEGSGELFF.

This clonotype was detected many times. This chain connects TRBV7-6 to TRBJ2-5; tentatively, D is TRBD2 (7 bases). The CDR3 is 16 amino acids. V was cut by 4 bases and J by 5 bases, with 20 bases left in between. Germline V CDR1 and CDR2: SGHVS, FNYEAQ. The CDR3 region is CASSSITGLGGETQYF. The CDR3 bases are TGTGCCAGCAGCTCGATAACAGGGTTGGGAGGGGAGACCCAGTACTTC.

This chain connects TRBV15 to TRBJ2-1, with TRBD2 matching 9 bases. There are 19 residues in the CDR3. Germline values: CDR1 LNHNV, CDR2 YYDKDF (reference sequence). Losses at the gene ends were 1 base for V and 2 bases for J; bases not matched to a gene: 12. DNA for the CDR3: TGTGCCACCAGCAGAGTTCTAGCGGGATTAATCTTTGCCTACAATGAGCAGTTCTTC. Protein sequence: CATSRVLAGLIFAYNEQFF.

The V gene is TRBV28, the J gene TRBJ1-1; maybe TRBD1 (6 bases). V was clipped by 2 bases and J by 0 bases, with 13 bases between them. CDR1 is MDHEN and CDR2 is SYDVKM in the germline V gene. This CDR3 spans 16 amino acids. The CDR3 region is CASSLMGQHMNTEAFF. The CDR3 coding sequence is TGTGCCAGCAGTTTAATGGGACAACACATGAACACTGAAGCTTTCTTT.

This chain connects TRBV15 to TRBJ1-2; D is possibly TRBD1 (5 bases). The CDR3 runs to 14 residues. Trimming left V 3 bases short and J 6 bases short, with 14 bases between. CDR1 and CDR2 from the germline V gene are LNHNV and YYDKDF (reference sequence). The CDR3 loop is CATSSPWGGDGYTF. CDR3 nucleotides: TGTGCCACCAGCAGCCCATGGGGGGGGGATGGCTACACCTTC.

This clonotype was detected many times. CDR3 DNA sequence: TGTGCCAGCATCAAAAATTCGGGGTCGATAGATACGCAGTATTTT. This encodes CASIKNSGSIDTQYF. The chain links TRBV11-2 to TRBJ2-3; perhaps TRBD2 as D (5 bases). The length of the CDR3 is 15 residues. Germline V lookup: CDR1 SGHAT, CDR2 FQNNGV. The V end was cut by 7 bases, the J end by 5 bases, with 19 bases between.

This clonotype has a handful of counts. This rearrangement joins TRBV6-1 to TRBJ2-7; no firm D call. This CDR3 has 15 residues. Germline CDR1 is MNHNS and CDR2 is SASEGT. V shed 10 bases and J shed 3 bases, with 22 bases lying between them. The CDR3 DNA follows: TGTGCCATGGGCCTGGGTCCGGCTTCAATCTACGAGCAGTACTTC. Its protein product is CAMGLGPASIYEQYF.

J is TRBJ1-2 and V is TRBV5-1, with a tentative D call TRBD1 (6 bases). The CDR3 runs 19 residues. Trimming cost V 0 bases and J 4 bases, with 25 bases left between them. The germline CDR1 and CDR2 sequences are SGHRS and YFSETQ. The CDR3 nucleotides read TGCGCCAGCAGCTTGGGTTGGAGGGATATTCGGGACACCGGCTATGGCTACACCTTC. Translated: CASSLGWRDIRDTGYGYTF.

V gene TRBV2 combines with J gene TRBJ1-5; 9 nucleotides match TRBD1. The ends lost 11 bases at V and 9 bases at J; junction bases unmatched: 8. CDR1 and CDR2 from the germline V gene are SNHLY and FYNNEI. The CDR3 loop spans 12 amino acids. The CDR3 nucleotides are TGTGCCGGTGGACAGGGGCGTTGGCCCCAGCATTTT. This sequence encodes CAGGQGRWPQHF.

This sequence joins TRBV18 and TRBJ1-1; D is ambiguous. Germline CDR1 is KGHSH and CDR2 is LQKENI. The CDR3 length is 15 residues. The V end lost 2 bases, the J end lost 1 base, and 11 bases lay between the germline ends. The CDR3 here is CASSPFSQGNTEAFF. As DNA, the CDR3 is TGTGCCAGCTCACCATTCTCCCAAGGGAACACTGAAGCTTTCTTT. The whole variable domain, remainder taken from reference TRBV18 and TRBJ1-1, is NAGVMQNPRHLVRRRGQEARLRCSPMKGHSHVYWYRQLPEEGLKFMVYLQKENIIDESGMPKERFSAEFPKEGPSILRIQQVVRGDSAAYFCASSPFSQGNTEAFFGQGTRLTVV.

V gene TRBV20-1 combines with J gene TRBJ2-1; a possible D gene is TRBD2 (6 bases). In germline, CDR1 is DFQATT, CDR2 SNEGSKA (reference sequence). V was cut by 0 bases and J by 2 bases, with 14 bases left in between. The CDR3 contains 16 residues. The CDR3 loop is CSARDPEGHAYNEQFF. CDR3 DNA sequence: TGCAGTGCTAGAGATCCGGAGGGGCACGCCTACAATGAGCAGTTCTTC.

The V gene is TRBV5-6, the J gene TRBJ1-5; D possibly corresponds to TRBD1 (5 bases). Germline V gene data show CDR1 as SGHDT and CDR2 as YYEEEE. The V gene lost 3 bases and the J gene lost 4 bases, with 20 bases spanning the gap. The length of the CDR3 is 17 residues. The CDR3: CASSYLAGSGGNQPQHF. CDR3 DNA sequence: TGTGCCAGCAGCTACCTTGCAGGGAGCGGGGGGAATCAGCCCCAGCATTTT.

There are a few counts of this clonotype. V is TRBV18 and J is TRBJ1-2; TRBD1 might be the D (5 bases). The CDR3 is made up of 13 amino acids. V dropped 0 bases and J dropped 4 bases, with 6 bases sitting between them. Germline lookup yields CDR1 KGHSH and CDR2 LQKENI. The DNA of the CDR3 is TGTGCCAGCTCACCACCAGGGACCTATGGCTACACCTTC. This codes for CASSPPGTYGYTF.

The chain joins TRBV28 to TRBJ2-2, with 8 bases identical to TRBD1. The CDR3 length is 17 residues. J lost 1 base, V lost 2 bases, and 6 bases had no gene match. Germline CDR1 MDHEN, CDR2 SYDVKM. The CDR3: CASSLPSGTGNTGELFF. The DNA of the CDR3 is TGTGCCAGCAGTTTACCGTCCGGGACAGGGAACACCGGGGAGCTGTTTTTT. Using reference TRBV28 and TRBJ2-2 for the parts outside the CDR3, the full variable domain is DVKVTQSSRYLVKRTGEKVFLECVQDMDHENMFWYRQDPGLGLRLIYFSYDVKMKEKGDIPEGYSVSREKKERFSLILESASTNQTSMYLCASSLPSGTGNTGELFFGEGSRLTVL.